These 20 T cell receptor beta chains originate from one sample sequenced in a study of OX40 agonist ivuxolimab in advanced cancers. The table came from immunoSEQ multiplex PCR; TCRdb's copy has only in-frame clones and leaves some out. This sample has roughly 41,000 clones; 88% occur once, and the top ten carry 56%. The sample consisted of CD4+ or CD8+ T cells sorted from blood, taken in a trial of the OX40 agonist ivuxolimab. Receptors were obtained from an adult with an advanced solid tumor such as melanoma, head and neck, liver or kidney cancer.

Details on this clone: A junction boundary mismatches the germline segment, possibly from a read error. The chain uses TRBV6-5 and TRBJ1-5; 8 bases are a match to TRBD1. CDR3 length: 15 residues. Germline V gives CDR1 MNHEY, CDR2 SVGAGI. The CDR3 nucleotides are TGTGCCATCAGTGCAGGGGGACAGGATTATCAGCCCCAGCATTTT. This gives the protein CAISAGGQDYQPQHF.

This chain links TRBV4-2 with TRBJ2-7, with a possible D match to TRBD1 (7 bases). The CDR3 consists of 17 residues. With 1 base removed from V and 4 bases from J, the gap between germline ends came to 20 bases. CDR1 LGHNA and CDR2 YNFKEQ come from the germline V gene. Here the CDR3 DNA reads TGTGCCAGCAGCCAAGGTCCCTCCAGGGGGGCAGAATACGAGCAGTACTTC. Translating gives CASSQGPSRGAEYEQYF.

The V and J genes are TRBV9 and TRBJ2-3; no firm D call. CDR1 and CDR2 from the germline V gene are SGDLS and YYNGEE. V lost 3 bases to trimming and J lost 0 bases, with 2 bases between them. This CDR3 spans 12 amino acids. The CDR3 loop is CASSGSTDTQYF. In nucleotides, the CDR3 is TGTGCCAGCAGCGGTAGCACAGATACGCAGTATTTT.

Judged by abundance, this clone is medium-sized (0.01 to 0.1%). This chain uses TRBV4-1 with TRBJ1-2; TRBD1 aligns across 7 bases. The germline V gene has CDR1 MGHRA and CDR2 YSYEKL. The length of the CDR3 is 16 residues. J gave up 1 base and V 0 bases, and 5 bases lay outside the gene matches. CDR3 sequence reads: CASSQDRYRGNYGYTF. CDR3 bases: TGCGCCAGCAGCCAAGATAGGTACAGGGGTAACTATGGCTACACCTTC.

The chain employs TRBV9 and TRBJ2-1; 9 bases fit TRBD2. The CDR3 extends over 17 amino acids. Per germline, CDR1 SGDLS and CDR2 YYNGEE. J was trimmed by 2 bases and V by 0 bases; bases with no gene match: 6. DNA of the CDR3: TGTGCCAGCAGCGTAGGGACTAGCGCGAAACCCTACAATGAGCAGTTCTTC. This gives the protein CASSVGTSAKPYNEQFF.

The genes are TRBV18 and TRBJ1-3, with 8 bases identical to TRBD1. Trimming took 5 bases from V and 0 from J; bases not matched to a gene: 6. The germline V gene has CDR1 KGHSH and CDR2 LQKENI. The CDR3 runs to 16 residues. The CDR3: CASSSNRGSSGNTIYF. Written as DNA, the CDR3 is TGTGCCAGCTCATCGAACAGGGGGAGCTCTGGAAACACCATATATTTT.

V gene TRBV27 combines with J gene TRBJ1-2; D uncertain. Trimming took 4 bases from V and 7 from J, leaving 19 bases between them. CDR1 MNHEY and CDR2 SMNVEV come from the germline V gene (reference sequence). This CDR3 comprises 15 residues. The DNA of the CDR3 is TGTGCCAGCAGTTCGGGCATAGTACCTTCCGGTGGCTACACCTTC. Protein sequence: CASSSGIVPSGGYTF.

The rearrangement links TRBV4-1 to TRBJ2-6; a weak D match, TRBD1 (5 bases). The CDR3 totals 14 residues. Deletions cut 3 bases from V and 2 bases from J, with 5 bases between. The V gene's germline CDR1 is MGHRA and CDR2 YSYEKL. CDR3 in DNA: TGCGCCAGCAGCCAGGGGCCTGGGGCCAACGTCCTGACTTTC. Its protein is CASSQGPGANVLTF.

This sequence joins TRBV15 and TRBJ2-7; 7 nucleotides line up with TRBD1. The CDR3 covers 16 residues. The trim removed 0 bases at V and 6 bases at J, leaving 11 bases unmatched. Germline CDR1 is LNHNV and CDR2 is YYDKDF (reference sequence). The CDR3 here is CATSREFFTGTVEQYF. CDR3 nucleotide sequence: TGTGCCACCAGCAGAGAATTCTTTACGGGGACAGTCGAGCAGTACTTC.

The CDR3 DNA reads as TGTGCCAGTAGTATAGAAGGGCGTGTAAGCACAGATACGCAGTATTTT. Amino acids: CASSIEGRVSTDTQYF. This chain uses TRBV19 with TRBJ2-3; D gene unclear. From germline, CDR1 is LNHDA and CDR2 SQIVND (reference sequence). The germline V and J ends were trimmed by 0 bases and 0 bases, with 10 bases remaining between them. The CDR3 runs to 16 residues.

The J gene is TRBJ2-7, the V gene TRBV14; 9 positions match TRBD2. The CDR3 is 17 residues long. CDR1 SGHDN and CDR2 FVKESK come from the germline V gene. The trim removed 0 bases at V and 2 bases at J, leaving 8 bases unmatched. The CDR3, as DNA: TGTGCCAGCAGCCAAGAGCCCGCGGGAGGGAGGACCTACGAGCAGTACTTC. Translating gives CASSQEPAGGRTYEQYF. Together with reference TRBV14 and TRBJ2-7, the CDR3 gives the full variable domain: EAGVTQFPSHSVIEKGQTVTLRCDPISGHDNLYWYRRVMGKEIKFLLHFVKESKQDESGMPNNRFLAERTGGTYSTLKVQPAELEDSGVYFCASSQEPAGGRTYEQYFGPGTRLTVT.

The rearrangement links TRBV18 to TRBJ1-1; D ambiguous. Per germline, CDR1 KGHSH and CDR2 LQKENI. Trimming removed 6 bases at V and 0 bases at J, with 11 bases between. The CDR3 is 14 residues long. CDR3 sequence: CASSTDGVNTEAFF. Here the CDR3 DNA reads TGTGCCAGCTCCACGGACGGGGTGAACACTGAAGCTTTCTTT.

The V and J genes are TRBV19 and TRBJ2-7; 7 bases line up with TRBD2. V dropped 4 bases and J dropped 3; count of bases not matched to a gene: 12. Germline CDR1 LNHDA, CDR2 SQIVND (reference sequence). CDR3 length: 16 amino acids. The CDR3 here is CASSNPSSGFGYEQYF. In nucleotides, the CDR3 is TGTGCCAGTAGTAACCCCTCTAGCGGCTTTGGCTACGAGCAGTACTTC.

V usage is TRBV7-2 and J usage is TRBJ1-5; the match to TRBD1 covers 8 bases. The CDR3 sequence is 14 residues long. V was pared by 5 bases and J by 5 bases, with 5 bases of the junction left unmatched. CDR1 and CDR2 (germline): SGHTA, FQGNSA. The CDR3 sequence: CASSVDRGYQPQHF. The CDR3 nucleotides are TGTGCCAGCAGCGTTGACAGGGGCTATCAGCCCCAGCATTTT.

The chain employs TRBV7-8 and TRBJ1-5; TRBD1 agrees at 7 bases. After removal of 5 bases from V and 6 bases from J, the junction contained 10 bases not matched to a gene. This CDR3 spans 15 amino acids. Per the germline V gene, CDR1 is SGHVS and CDR2 is FQNEAQ. The CDR3, as DNA: TGTGCCAGCAGCATTGACAGGGTCGGGCGTCAGCCCCAGCATTTT. It encodes CASSIDRVGRQPQHF.

The chain links TRBV7-3 to TRBJ2-1; no definite D call. Germline assignment: CDR1 SGHTA and CDR2 FQGTGA. V shed 4 bases and J shed 0 bases, with 13 bases lying between them. This CDR3 is 16 amino acids long. The CDR3 spells CASSYSTAVSYNEQFF. CDR3 sequence (DNA): TGTGCCAGCAGCTACAGCACGGCCGTCTCCTACAATGAGCAGTTCTTC. Drawing the rest from reference TRBV7-3 and TRBJ2-1, the complete variable domain is GAGVSQTPSNKVTEKGKYVELRCDPISGHTALYWYRQSLGQGPEFLIYFQGTGAADDSGLPNDRFFAVRPEGSVSTLKIQRTERGDSAVYLCASSYSTAVSYNEQFFGPGTRLTVL.

The chain employs TRBV2 and TRBJ1-5, with a weak D call TRBD1 (5 bases). The CDR3 runs to 13 residues. The V end was cut by 2 bases, the J end by 7 bases, with 9 bases between. Looked up from germline, CDR1 is SNHLY and CDR2 is FYNNEI. DNA for the CDR3: TGTGCCAGCAGTGAACTGGGGGGGCAGCCCCAGCATTTT. This translates into CASSELGGQPQHF.

The chain combines TRBV4-2 with TRBJ1-5; D uncertain. Trimming stripped 3 bases from V and 3 bases from J, with 12 bases between. CDR3 length: 15 amino acids. CDR1 is LGHNA, CDR2 YNFKEQ, per germline. The CDR3 loop reads CASSHATDTNQPQHF. DNA for the CDR3: TGTGCCAGCAGCCACGCGACCGACACCAATCAGCCCCAGCATTTT.

Of note for this clone: Other DNA sequences in the same sample also yield this CDR3. J is TRBJ2-3 and V is TRBV2; TRBD2 is a possible D gene (6 bases). This CDR3 has 14 amino acids. The germline CDR1 and CDR2 sequences are SNHLY and FYNNEI. The germline V and J ends were trimmed by 6 bases and 0 bases, with 10 bases remaining between them. The CDR3, as DNA: TGTGCCAGCAGGGAGGGACGAAGCACAGATACGCAGTATTTT. Amino acid sequence: CASREGRSTDTQYF.

This chain uses TRBV7-8 with TRBJ2-5; a weak D match, TRBD2 (6 bases). From germline, CDR1 is SGHVS and CDR2 FQNEAQ. With 6 bases removed from V and 4 bases from J, the gap between germline ends came to 15 bases. This CDR3 is built from 14 residues. This CDR3 reads CASRMPGLRETQYF. The CDR3, as DNA: TGTGCCAGCAGGATGCCGGGACTCAGAGAGACCCAGTACTTC.